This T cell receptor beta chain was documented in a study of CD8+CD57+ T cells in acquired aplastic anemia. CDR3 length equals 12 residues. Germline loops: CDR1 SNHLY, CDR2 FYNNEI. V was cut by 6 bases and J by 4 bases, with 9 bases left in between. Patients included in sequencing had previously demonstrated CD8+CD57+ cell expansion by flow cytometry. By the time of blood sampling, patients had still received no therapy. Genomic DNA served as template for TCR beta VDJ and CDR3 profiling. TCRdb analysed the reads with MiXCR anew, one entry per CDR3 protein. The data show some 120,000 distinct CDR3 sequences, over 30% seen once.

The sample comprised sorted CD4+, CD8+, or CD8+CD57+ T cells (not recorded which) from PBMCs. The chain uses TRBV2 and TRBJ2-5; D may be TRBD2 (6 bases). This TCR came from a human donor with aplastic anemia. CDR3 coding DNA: TGTGCCAGCAGCCGGGAGTTAGAGACCCAGTACTTC. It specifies CASSRELETQYF.